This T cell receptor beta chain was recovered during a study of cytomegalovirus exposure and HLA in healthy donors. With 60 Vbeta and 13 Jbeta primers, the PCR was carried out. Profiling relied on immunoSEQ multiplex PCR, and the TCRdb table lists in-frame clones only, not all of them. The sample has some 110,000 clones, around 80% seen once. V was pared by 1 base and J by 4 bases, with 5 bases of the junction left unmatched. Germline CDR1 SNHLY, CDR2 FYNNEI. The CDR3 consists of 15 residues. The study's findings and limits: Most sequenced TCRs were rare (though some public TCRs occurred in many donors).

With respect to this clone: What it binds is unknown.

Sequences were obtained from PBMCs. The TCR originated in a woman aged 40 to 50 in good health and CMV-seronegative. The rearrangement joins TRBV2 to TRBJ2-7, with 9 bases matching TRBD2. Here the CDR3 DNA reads TGTGCCAGCAGTGAAGGGCGCGGGAGGGCTTACGAGCAGTACTTC. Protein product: CASSEGRGRAYEQYF.